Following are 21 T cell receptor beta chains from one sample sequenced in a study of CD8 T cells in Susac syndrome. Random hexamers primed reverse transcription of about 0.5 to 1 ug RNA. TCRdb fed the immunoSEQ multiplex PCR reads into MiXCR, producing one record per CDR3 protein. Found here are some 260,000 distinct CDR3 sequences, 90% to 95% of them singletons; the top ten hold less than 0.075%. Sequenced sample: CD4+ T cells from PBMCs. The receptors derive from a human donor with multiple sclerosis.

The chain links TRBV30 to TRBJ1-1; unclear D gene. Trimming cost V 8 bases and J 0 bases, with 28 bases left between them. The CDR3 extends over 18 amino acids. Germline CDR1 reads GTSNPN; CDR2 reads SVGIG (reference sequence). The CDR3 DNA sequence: TGTGCCGGCGGCCACCCTCCCGGCGCTGGGAAACTGAACACTGAAGCTTTCTTT. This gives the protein CAGGHPPGAGKLNTEAFF.

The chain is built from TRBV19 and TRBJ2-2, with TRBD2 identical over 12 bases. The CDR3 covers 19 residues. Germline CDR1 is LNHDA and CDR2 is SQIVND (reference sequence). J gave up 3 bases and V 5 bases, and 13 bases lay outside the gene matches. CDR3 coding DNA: TGTGCCAGTAGTTCCCCCTCGACTAGCGGGAGCCACTACACCGGGGAGCTGTTTTTT. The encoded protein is CASSSPSTSGSHYTGELFF.

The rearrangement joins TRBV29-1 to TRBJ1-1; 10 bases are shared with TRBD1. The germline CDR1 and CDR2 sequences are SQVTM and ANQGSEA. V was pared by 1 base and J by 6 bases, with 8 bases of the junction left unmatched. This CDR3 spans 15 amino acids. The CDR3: CSVEVRRTGGPEAFF. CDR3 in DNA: TGCAGCGTTGAAGTACGTAGGACAGGGGGACCTGAAGCTTTCTTT.

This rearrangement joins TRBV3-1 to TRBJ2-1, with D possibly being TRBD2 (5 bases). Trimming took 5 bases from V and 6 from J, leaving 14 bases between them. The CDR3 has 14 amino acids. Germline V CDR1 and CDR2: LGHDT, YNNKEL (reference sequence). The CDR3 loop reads CASSALLGSNEQFF. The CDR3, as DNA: TGTGCCAGCAGCGCCCTACTAGGGAGCAATGAGCAGTTCTTC.

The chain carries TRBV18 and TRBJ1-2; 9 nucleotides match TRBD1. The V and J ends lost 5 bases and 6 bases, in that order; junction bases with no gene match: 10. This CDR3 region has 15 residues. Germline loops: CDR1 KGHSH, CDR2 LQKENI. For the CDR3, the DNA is TGTGCCAGCTCAGAGAGACAGGGGGAAACTGATGGCTACACCTTC. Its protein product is CASSERQGETDGYTF.

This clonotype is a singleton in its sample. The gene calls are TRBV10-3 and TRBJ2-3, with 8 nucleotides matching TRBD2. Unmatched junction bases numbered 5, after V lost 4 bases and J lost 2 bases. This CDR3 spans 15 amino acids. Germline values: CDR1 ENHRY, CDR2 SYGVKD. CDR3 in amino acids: CAISGLAGPTDTQYF. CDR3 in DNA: TGTGCCATCAGTGGGCTAGCGGGTCCCACAGATACGCAGTATTTT.

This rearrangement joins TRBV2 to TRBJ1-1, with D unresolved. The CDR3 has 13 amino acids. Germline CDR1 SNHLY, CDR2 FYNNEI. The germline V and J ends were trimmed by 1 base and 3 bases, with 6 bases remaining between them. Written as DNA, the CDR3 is TGTGCCAGCAGTGAAGGACCGGACACTGAAGCTTTCTTT. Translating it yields CASSEGPDTEAFF.

CDR3 protein: CASSLGQGWADTEAFF. CDR3 DNA: TGTGCCAGCAGCCTAGGACAGGGTTGGGCGGACACTGAAGCTTTCTTT. V gene TRBV3-1 combines with J gene TRBJ1-1, with 8 bases fitting TRBD1. The V gene's germline CDR1 is LGHDT and CDR2 YNNKEL (reference sequence). There are 16 residues in the CDR3. J was trimmed by 3 bases and V by 4 bases; bases with no gene match: 10.

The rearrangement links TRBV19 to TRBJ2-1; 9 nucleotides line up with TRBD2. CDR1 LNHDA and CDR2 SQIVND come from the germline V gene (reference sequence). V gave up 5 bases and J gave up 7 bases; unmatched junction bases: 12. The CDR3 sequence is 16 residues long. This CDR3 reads CASSLPGGAGGNEQFF. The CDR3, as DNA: TGTGCCAGTAGTCTACCCGGAGGGGCGGGAGGGAATGAGCAGTTCTTC.

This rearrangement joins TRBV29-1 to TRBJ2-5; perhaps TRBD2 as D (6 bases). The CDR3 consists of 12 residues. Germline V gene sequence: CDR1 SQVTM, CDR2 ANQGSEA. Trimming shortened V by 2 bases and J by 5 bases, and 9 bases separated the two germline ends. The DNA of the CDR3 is TGCAGCGTTGAATCGGGACTGGAGACCCAGTACTTC. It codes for CSVESGLETQYF.

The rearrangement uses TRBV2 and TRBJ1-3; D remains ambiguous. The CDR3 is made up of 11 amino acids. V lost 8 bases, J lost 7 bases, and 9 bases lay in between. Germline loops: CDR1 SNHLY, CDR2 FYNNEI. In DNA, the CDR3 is TGTGCCAGCTTGAGGATCAACACCATATATTTT. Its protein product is CASLRINTIYF.

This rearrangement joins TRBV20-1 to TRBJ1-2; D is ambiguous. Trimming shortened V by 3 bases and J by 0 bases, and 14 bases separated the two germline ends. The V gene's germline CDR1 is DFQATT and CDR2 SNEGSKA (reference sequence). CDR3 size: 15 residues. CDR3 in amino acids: CSARGGSTANYGYTF. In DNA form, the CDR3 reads TGCAGTGCTAGGGGCGGGTCCACAGCTAACTATGGCTACACCTTC.

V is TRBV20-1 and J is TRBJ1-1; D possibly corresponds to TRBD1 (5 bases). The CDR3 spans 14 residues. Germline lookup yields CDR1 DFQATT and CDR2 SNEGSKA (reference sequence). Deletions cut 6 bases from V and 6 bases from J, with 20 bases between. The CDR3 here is CSAPNPTGPSEAFF. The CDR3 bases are TGCAGTGCCCCTAACCCCACAGGACCCTCTGAAGCTTTCTTT.

The CDR3 loop is CASSQAGQGAGGANVLTF. Here the CDR3 DNA reads TGCGCCAGCAGCCAAGCAGGACAGGGGGCTGGTGGGGCCAACGTCCTGACTTTC. The chain links TRBV4-1 to TRBJ2-6; TRBD1 matches 11 bases. After removal of 1 base from V and 3 bases from J, the junction contained 5 bases not matched to a gene. The germline CDR1 and CDR2 sequences are MGHRA and YSYEKL. The CDR3 consists of 18 residues.

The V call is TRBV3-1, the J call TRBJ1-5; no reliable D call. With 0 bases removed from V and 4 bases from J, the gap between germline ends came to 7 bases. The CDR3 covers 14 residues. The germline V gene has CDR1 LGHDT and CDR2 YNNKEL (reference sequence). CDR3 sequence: CASSQDFGNQPQHF. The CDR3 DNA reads TGTGCCAGCAGCCAAGATTTTGGTAATCAGCCCCAGCATTTT.

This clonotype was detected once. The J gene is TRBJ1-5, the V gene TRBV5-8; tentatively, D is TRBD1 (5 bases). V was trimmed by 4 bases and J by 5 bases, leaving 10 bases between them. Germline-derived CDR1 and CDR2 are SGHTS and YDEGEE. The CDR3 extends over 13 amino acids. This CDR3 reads CASSRRRDQPQHF. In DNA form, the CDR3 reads TGTGCCAGCAGCCGACGCAGGGATCAGCCCCAGCATTTT.

The CDR3 sequence: CASSLRTSGVNTGELFF. In nucleotides, the CDR3 is TGTGCCAGCAGCTTAAGGACTAGCGGGGTTAACACCGGGGAGCTGTTTTTT. The V gene is TRBV7-6, the J gene TRBJ2-2; TRBD2 aligns across 12 bases. The trim removed 2 bases at V and 2 bases at J, leaving 3 bases unmatched. CDR1 and CDR2 (germline): SGHVS, FNYEAQ. This CDR3 contains 17 residues.

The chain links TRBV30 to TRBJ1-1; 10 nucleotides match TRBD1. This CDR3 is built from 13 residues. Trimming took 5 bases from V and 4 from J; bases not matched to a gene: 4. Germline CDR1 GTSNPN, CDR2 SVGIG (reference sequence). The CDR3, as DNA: TGTGCCTGGCGAGGGGACAGGGGCACTGAAGCTTTCTTT. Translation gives CAWRGDRGTEAFF.

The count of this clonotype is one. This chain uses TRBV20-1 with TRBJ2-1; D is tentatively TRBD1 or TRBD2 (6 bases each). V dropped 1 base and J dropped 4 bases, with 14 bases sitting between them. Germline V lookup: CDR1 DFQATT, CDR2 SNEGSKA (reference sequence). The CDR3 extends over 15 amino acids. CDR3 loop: CSARVEGGSYNEQFF. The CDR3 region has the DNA TGCAGTGCTAGAGTTGAGGGGGGCTCGTACAATGAGCAGTTCTTC.

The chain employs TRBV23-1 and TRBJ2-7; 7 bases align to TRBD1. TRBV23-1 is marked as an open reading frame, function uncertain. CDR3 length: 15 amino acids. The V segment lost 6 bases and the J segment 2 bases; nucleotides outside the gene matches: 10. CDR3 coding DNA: TGCGCCAGCAGCCACCCGGACAGGCCCCCCTACGAGCAGTACGTC. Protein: CASSHPDRPPYEQYV.

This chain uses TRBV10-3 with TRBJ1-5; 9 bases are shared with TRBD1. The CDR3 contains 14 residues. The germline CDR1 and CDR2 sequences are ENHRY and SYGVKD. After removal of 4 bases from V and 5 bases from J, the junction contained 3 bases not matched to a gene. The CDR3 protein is CAISGTGVDQPQHF. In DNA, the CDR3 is TGTGCCATCAGTGGGACAGGGGTCGATCAGCCCCAGCATTTT.